Reported below is one T cell receptor beta chain. Its target is unknown. This specimen belongs to a study of T cell repertoires in cytomegalovirus infection. Study context: Based on public TCR beta signatures, there were indications of CMV infection and of a matching HLA type.

Study-wide points: HLA-C-restricted CMV clonotypes gave the most frequent clonotype in two of eight donors.

TCRdb analysed the reads with MiXCR anew, one entry per CDR3 protein. The sample lists 700,000 to 850,000 distinct CDR3 sequences, around a third seen once, with under 15% in the top ten. With V trimmed by 2 bases and J by 6 bases, 12 bases remained unmatched. CDR3 length equals 17 residues. Germline V gene data show CDR1 as ENHRY and CDR2 as SYGVKD. This material consisted of cultured CD8+ T cells from PBMCs, taken from culture after CMV antigen stimulation. The TCR sequence derives from a human donor in good health (CMV status not recorded). Some clones in this sample may be carry-over from other donors' samples. This sequence joins TRBV10-3 and TRBJ2-1; TRBD2 matches 8 bases. The CDR3, as DNA: TGTGCCATCAGTGAGCTGGCTAGCGGGTTTGGTAGCAATGAGCAGTTCTTC. It translates to CAISELASGFGSNEQFF.